Sequencing of this T cell receptor (beta chain) was carried out in a study of cytomegalovirus exposure and HLA in healthy donors. Whole-study findings and limits: The classifier, whose performance was assessed in both the original and validation cohorts, reportedly diagnosed cytomegalovirus status with high specificity and sensitivity. A later analysis reportedly found fewer N-insertions in an Asian-associated ancestry cluster than the approximately 700-donor mean. The HLA-A and HLA-B alleles of most subjects were reportedly predicted accurately from TCR beta sequences. The only immune exposure information that was available was CMV serostatus.

The PCR made use of 60 Vbeta and 13 Jbeta primers. This table comes from immunoSEQ multiplex PCR, and its TCRdb copy is limited to in-frame clones, with some not included. Among over 100,000 clones listed, 78% were seen once. Note on this clone: The antigen is undetermined.

Per germline, CDR1 MNHEY and CDR2 SMNVEV (reference sequence). V lost 5 bases and J lost 1, with 11 bases in between. The CDR3 spans 14 residues. The TCR originated in a female donor in good health and CMV-seronegative. The V call is TRBV27, the J call TRBJ1-2, with D perhaps matching TRBD1 (5 bases). Sequencing was done on a sample of PBMCs. CDR3 region: CASSPLGGNYGYTF. CDR3 coding DNA: TGTGCCAGCAGTCCCTTGGGGGGTAACTATGGCTACACCTTC.